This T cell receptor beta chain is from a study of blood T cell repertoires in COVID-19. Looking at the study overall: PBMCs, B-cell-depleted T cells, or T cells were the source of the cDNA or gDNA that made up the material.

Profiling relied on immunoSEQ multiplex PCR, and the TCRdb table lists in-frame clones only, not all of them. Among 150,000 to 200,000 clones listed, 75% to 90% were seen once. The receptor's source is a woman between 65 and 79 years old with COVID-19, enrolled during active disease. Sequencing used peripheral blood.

The chain's CDR3 is CASSYQRTSGAGEQFF. The DNA for the CDR3 is TGTGCCAGCAGTTACCAGAGGACTAGCGGAGCGGGCGAGCAGTTCTTC. This chain joins TRBV6-2 or TRBV6-3 and TRBJ2-1; TRBD2 aligns across 10 bases. The ends lost 2 bases at V and 10 bases at J; junction bases unmatched: 11. Germline V CDR1 and CDR2: MNHEY, SVGEGT. The length of the CDR3 is 16 residues.